This is a list of T cell receptor beta chains from one sample in a study of cytomegalovirus exposure and HLA in healthy donors. Sequenced by immunoSEQ multiplex PCR; TCRdb stores in-frame clones only, minus some. Its table lists some 48,000 clones. Source material: PBMCs. Source of these receptors: a male donor in good health and CMV-seropositive. Each CDR3 is given with its conserved first and last residue. A D gene is named only where the DNA matches it firmly. The size field is filled for only some rows; it gives once, few, many or a size class.

>TRBV11-3|-|TRBD1|TRBJ2-3
TGTGCCAGCAGCTCCAGACAGGGGACCTATACGCAGTATTTT
CASSSRQGTYTQYF
>TRBV28|-|TRBD1|TRBJ2-7
TGTGCCAGCAGTTCGGGACAGGGAGCCTACGAGCAGTACTTC
CASSSGQGAYEQYF
>TRBV5-4|-|-|TRBJ1-1
TGTGCCAGCAGCTTGGATCAGGGGTGGACTGAAGCTTTCTTT
CASSLDQGWTEAFF
>TRBV7-9|-|TRBD2|TRBJ2-5
TGTGCCAGCACGGGGGGGCAAGAGCAGTACTTC
CASTGGQEQYF
>TRBV2|-|-|TRBJ2-2
TGTGCCAGCAGTGACCGCGGTGTTCTATCTGGGGAGCTGTTTTTT
CASSDRGVLSGELFF
>TRBV11-2|-|-|TRBJ1-2
TGTGCCAGCAGCCTAAAAGGACCGGAGGTTGGCTACACCTTC
CASSLKGPEVGYTF
>TRBV9|-|-|TRBJ2-3
TGTGCCAGCAGCGAGGGGGGGGGATCAGATACGCAGTATTTT
CASSEGGGSDTQYF
>TRBV4-2|-|-|TRBJ1-2
TGTGCCAGCAGCCAAGCTGACATCAACTATGGCTACACCTTC
CASSQADINYGYTF
>TRBV6-1|-|-|TRBJ2-7
TGTGCCAGCAGCCCTACCTACGAGGGATACGAGCAGTACTTC
CASSPTYEGYEQYF
>TRBV29-1|-|-|TRBJ2-1
TGCAGCGTTGACCCTGACTACTACAATGAGCAGTTCTTC
CSVDPDYYNEQFF
>TRBV7-2|-|-|TRBJ1-5
TGTGCCAGCAGCCTGATAGGACAGAATCAGCCCCAGCATTTT
CASSLIGQNQPQHF
>TRBV12-5|-|-|TRBJ2-2
TGTGCTAGTGGTTTGGTCCAGGGGGGACGGGTCACCGGGGAGCTGTTTTTT
CASGLVQGGRVTGELFF
>TRBV30|-|-|TRBJ1-1
TGTGCCTGGAGTGTACTTGGAGTCACTGAAGCTTTCTTT
CAWSVLGVTEAFF
>TRBV4-1|-|TRBD1|TRBJ2-7
TGCGCCAGCAGCCACCCAGGGGACAGCGAGCAGTACTTC
CASSHPGDSEQYF
>TRBV10-3|-|TRBD1|TRBJ2-3
TGTGCCATCAGATCCGGACAGGCCGGACCAGATACGCAGTATTTT
CAIRSGQAGPDTQYF
>TRBV19|-|-|TRBJ1-2
TGTGCCAGTAGTATAATGAGCCGAGATGGCTACACCTTC
CASSIMSRDGYTF
>TRBV30|-|-|TRBJ2-5
TGTGCCTGGACCTCAGGGTATATCCAAGAGACCCAGTACTTC
CAWTSGYIQETQYF
>TRBV28|medium-sized|-|TRBJ1-6
TGTGCCAGCAGAGGAGAAGGGGCGAAGAATTCACCCCTCCACTTT
CASRGEGAKNSPLHF
>TRBV4-3|-|TRBD1|TRBJ1-4
TGCGCCAGCAGCCAAGATAGGGCAGGGGGCGGTGAAAAACTGTTTTTT
CASSQDRAGGGEKLFF
>TRBV5-1|-|-|TRBJ2-7
TGCGCCAGCAGCGGAGGAGAGGGTTGGGAAGGGTCCTACGAGCAGTACTTC
CASSGGEGWEGSYEQYF
>TRBV9|-|TRBD1|TRBJ2-2
TGTGCCAGCGGTACACGGGACAGTCCCGGGGAGCTGCTTTTT
CASGTRDSPGELLF
>TRBV7-9|-|TRBD2|TRBJ2-1
TGTGCCAGCAGCCAAATAGCGGGGGCCCTCTCGGAGCAGTTCTTC
CASSQIAGALSEQFF
>TRBV7-8|-|TRBD2|TRBJ2-7
TGTGCCAGCAGCTTAGTAGGGACTAGCGGGGGGGCCTGGGAGCAGTACTTC
CASSLVGTSGGAWEQYF
>TRBV5-6|-|TRBD1|TRBJ2-7
TGTGCCAGCAGCCTCGGGACAGGGGGCACCAGCTCCTACGAGCAGTACTTC
CASSLGTGGTSSYEQYF
>TRBV5-1|-|-|TRBJ2-7
TGCGCCAGCAGCTTGGGTGGCGGCGAGCAGTACTTC
CASSLGGGEQYF
>TRBV27|-|-|TRBJ1-6
TGTGCCAGCAGTTATTGGGGGGGGGATTCACCCCTCCACTTT
CASSYWGGDSPLHF
>TRBV27|-|-|TRBJ2-7
TGTGCCAGCAGTCGGACAGTAACCTACGAGCAGTACTTC
CASSRTVTYEQYF
>TRBV13|-|TRBD2|TRBJ2-6
TGTGCCAGCAGCCCCCGGACTAGCGGTAACTCTGGGGCCAACGTCCTGACTTTC
CASSPRTSGNSGANVLTF
>TRBV9|-|-|TRBJ2-1
TGTGCCAGCAGCCCCCAGGGACATTTTGACAATGAGCAGTTCTTC
CASSPQGHFDNEQFF
>TRBV2|-|-|TRBJ1-6
TGTGCCAGCAGAACTTTTTCACCCCTCCACTTT
CASRTFSPLHF
>TRBV9|-|TRBD2|TRBJ2-7
TGTGCCAGCAGCTCGGGGAGGGTAACCTACGAGCAGTACTTC
CASSSGRVTYEQYF
>TRBV5-4|-|TRBD2|TRBJ2-5
TGTGCCAGCGGACGGGGGGGCGGGGAGACCCAGTACTTC
CASGRGGGETQYF
>TRBV6-4|-|TRBD2|TRBJ2-1
TGTGCCAGCAGTGACTCCCTAGCGGGGGGGCTAGATGAGCAGTTCTTC
CASSDSLAGGLDEQFF